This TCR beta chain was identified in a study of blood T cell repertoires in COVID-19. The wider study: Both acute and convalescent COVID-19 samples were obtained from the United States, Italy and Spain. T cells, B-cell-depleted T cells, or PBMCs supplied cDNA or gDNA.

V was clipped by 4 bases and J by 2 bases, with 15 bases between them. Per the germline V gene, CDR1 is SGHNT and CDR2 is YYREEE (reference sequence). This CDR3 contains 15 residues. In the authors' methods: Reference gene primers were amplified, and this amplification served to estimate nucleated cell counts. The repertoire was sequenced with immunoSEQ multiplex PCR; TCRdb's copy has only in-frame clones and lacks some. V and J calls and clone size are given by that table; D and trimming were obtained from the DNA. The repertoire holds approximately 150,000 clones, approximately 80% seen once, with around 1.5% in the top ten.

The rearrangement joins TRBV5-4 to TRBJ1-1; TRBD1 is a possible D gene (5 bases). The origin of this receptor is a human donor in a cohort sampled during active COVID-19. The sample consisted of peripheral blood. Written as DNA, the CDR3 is TGTGCCAGCAGCCTAACGGGGGGTAGAAACACTGAAGCTTTCTTT. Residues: CASSLTGGRNTEAFF.